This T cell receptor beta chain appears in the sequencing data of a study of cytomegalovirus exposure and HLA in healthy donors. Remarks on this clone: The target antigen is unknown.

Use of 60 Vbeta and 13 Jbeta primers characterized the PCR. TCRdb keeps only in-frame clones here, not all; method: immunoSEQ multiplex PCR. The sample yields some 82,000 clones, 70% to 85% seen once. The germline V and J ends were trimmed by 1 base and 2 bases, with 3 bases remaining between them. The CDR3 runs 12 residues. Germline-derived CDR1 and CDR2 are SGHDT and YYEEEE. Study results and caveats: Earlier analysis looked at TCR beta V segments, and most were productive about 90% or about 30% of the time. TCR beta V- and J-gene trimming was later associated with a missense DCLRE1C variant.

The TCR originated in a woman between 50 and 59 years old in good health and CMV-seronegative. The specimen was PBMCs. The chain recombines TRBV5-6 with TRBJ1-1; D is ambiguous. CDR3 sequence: CASSLQNTEAFF. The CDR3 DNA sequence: TGTGCCAGCAGCTTGCAAAACACTGAAGCTTTCTTT.